A selection of T cell receptor beta chains follows, all from one sample in a study of T cell responses to AZD1222 COVID-19 vaccine. TCRdb keeps only in-frame clones here, not all; method: immunoSEQ multiplex PCR. Of about 150,000 clones detected, around 93% appear once; the ten largest clones hold about 2.1%. Source: peripheral blood, taken on day 0 of AZD1222 vaccination. The receptors come from an adult in good health. CDR3s include the opening cysteine and the closing phenylalanine or tryptophan. Each record gives: D gene, J gene, V gene, clone size, CDR3 protein, CDR3 DNA. D genes are given only for firm matches. A row's size may be missing; if present it is once, few, many or a size class.

- TRBJ1-5 TRBV28 - CASSLALSNQPQHF TGTGCCAGCAGTTTAGCCCTTAGCAATCAGCCCCAGCATTTT
TRBD1 TRBJ1-4 TRBV4-1 - CASSQPRTGGANEKLFF TGCGCCAGCAGCCAACCCCGGACAGGGGGCGCGAACGAAAAACTGTTTTTT
- TRBJ2-7 TRBV21-1 - CASSTRPGARPEQYF TGTGCCAGCAGCACCCGGCCAGGGGCCCGACCCGAGCAGTACTTC
- TRBJ1-5 TRBV7-2 once CASSPRWGNQPQHF TGTGCCAGCAGCCCCCGATGGGGCAATCAGCCCCAGCATTTT
TRBD2 TRBJ2-1 TRBV3-1/TRBV3-2 - CASSQDLASGGGWDEQFF TGTGCCAGCAGCCAAGATCTGGCTAGCGGGGGGGGATGGGATGAGCAGTTCTTC
TRBD2 TRBJ2-1 TRBV27 - CASSLSIRFVASGRAGVYNEQFF TGTGCCAGCAGTTTATCTATTAGATTCGTGGCTAGCGGGAGGGCCGGGGTCTACAATGAGCAGTTCTTC
TRBD2 TRBJ2-2 TRBV10-3 - CAISPTSGTGELFF TGTGCCATCAGTCCGACTAGCGGCACCGGGGAGCTGTTTTTT
- TRBJ1-3 TRBV7-9 - CASRPGPQAGSLGNTIYF TGTGCCAGCAGGCCGGGACCCCAAGCAGGGTCTTTGGGAAACACCATATATTTT
TRBD2 TRBJ2-1 TRBV10-3 - CAIKGAGGLSYNEQFF TGTGCCATCAAAGGGGCGGGAGGCCTCTCCTACAATGAGCAGTTCTTC
TRBD2 TRBJ2-5 TRBV11-2 - CASSFTSGQETQYF TGTGCCAGCAGCTTCACTAGCGGCCAAGAGACCCAGTACTTC
TRBD2 TRBJ2-7 TRBV30 once CAWSVGGSSYEQYF TGTGCCTGGAGTGTCGGCGGGAGCTCCTACGAGCAGTACTTC
TRBD1 TRBJ2-3 TRBV10-2 once CASSATGADTQYF TGCGCCAGCAGTGCCACAGGGGCAGATACGCAGTATTTT
TRBD1 TRBJ1-2 TRBV2 - CASSVQGSAYGYTF TGTGCCAGCAGTGTACAGGGGAGCGCCTATGGCTACACCTTC
- TRBJ1-6 TRBV15 - CATSRGGRDSPLHF TGTGCCACCAGCAGAGGAGGGCGAGATTCACCCCTCCACTTT
TRBD1 TRBJ1-6 TRBV27 - CASRDGTEERSPLHF TGTGCCAGCAGAGACGGGACAGAAGAGAGATCACCCCTCCACTTT
- TRBJ1-1 TRBV12-3/TRBV12-4 - CASSPPDGQEAFF TGTGCCAGCAGTCCCCCGGACGGGCAGGAAGCTTTCTTT
TRBD1 TRBJ1-6 TRBV4-1 once CASSQESLGQGSYNSPLHF TGCGCCAGCAGCCAAGAATCCCTGGGACAGGGCTCCTATAATTCACCCCTCCACTTT
TRBD2 TRBJ2-3 TRBV6-1 - CASSAAGTSGTDTQYF TGTGCCAGCAGTGCCGCCGGGACTAGCGGAACAGATACGCAGTATTTT
TRBD1 TRBJ1-2 TRBV19 - CASSPRTGEGYTF TGTGCCAGTAGTCCCCGGACAGGAGAAGGCTACACCTTC
- TRBJ1-2 TRBV5-5 - CASSSIRGFYGYTF TGTGCCAGCAGCTCAATCAGGGGATTTTATGGCTACACCTTC
- TRBJ2-7 TRBV4-1 - CASSHPAGAGEQYF TGCGCCAGCAGCCACCCAGCAGGGGCAGGCGAGCAGTACTTC
- TRBJ1-2 TRBV9 - CASSLAGGGYTF TGTGCCAGCAGCCTCGCGGGGGGTGGCTACACCTTC
- TRBJ1-4 TRBV5-1 - CASSSLGTDNEKLFF TGCGCCAGCAGCTCCCTCGGGACGGATAATGAAAAACTGTTTTTT
- TRBJ1-6 TRBV25-1 - CASSEQGSSYNSPLHF TGTGCCAGCAGTGAACAAGGGAGCTCCTATAATTCACCCCTCCACTTT
- TRBJ1-3 TRBV6-6 - CASSQGWKGNTIYF TGTGCCAGCAGTCAGGGTTGGAAAGGAAACACCATATATTTT
- TRBJ1-2 TRBV12-3/TRBV12-4 - CASMRAGWGYTF TGTGCCAGCATGCGGGCAGGGTGGGGCTACACCTTC
TRBD1 TRBJ1-2 TRBV19 - CASSPRFGDRERYGYTF TGTGCCAGTAGTCCGCGTTTCGGGGACAGGGAAAGGTATGGCTACACCTTC
TRBD1 TRBJ1-1 TRBV28 - CASSSPGTVPNTEAFF TGTGCCAGCAGCAGTCCCGGGACAGTTCCGAACACTGAAGCTTTCTTT
- TRBJ2-1 TRBV9 - CASSVATWTTPLSSYNEQFF TGTGCCAGCAGCGTAGCTACGTGGACTACGCCCCTCAGCTCCTACAATGAGCAGTTCTTC
TRBD1 TRBJ1-1 TRBV5-6 - CATRDRTRMNTEAFF TGTGCCACCAGGGACAGGACAAGGATGAACACTGAAGCTTTCTTT
- TRBJ2-3 TRBV12-5 - CASGFPEPDTQYF TGTGCTAGTGGTTTTCCAGAACCAGATACGCAGTATTTT
- TRBJ2-2 TRBV21-1 - CASSKVRAGEATGELFF TGTGCCAGCAGCAAAGTTAGGGCAGGGGAGGCCACCGGGGAGCTGTTTTTT
TRBD1 TRBJ2-5 TRBV7-3 - CASSLGGTGKETQYF TGTGCCAGCAGCTTAGGGGGGACAGGGAAAGAGACCCAGTACTTC
- TRBJ1-1 TRBV7-9 - CASSSRPQGEDTEAFF TGTGCCAGCAGCTCCCGCCCCCAGGGTGAGGACACTGAAGCTTTCTTT
- TRBJ2-7 TRBV9 - CASSVGSGPTYEQYF TGTGCCAGCAGCGTAGGGAGCGGGCCCACCTACGAGCAGTACTTC
TRBD1 TRBJ1-4 TRBV16 - CASSLGQAPLRLFF TGTGCCAGCAGCCTGGGACAGGCTCCTCTACGACTGTTTTTT
TRBD2 TRBJ2-7 TRBV2 - CASKSGSTYEQYF TGTGCCAGCAAGAGCGGGAGCACCTACGAGCAGTACTTC
- TRBJ1-2 TRBV27 - CATFGMQAISYGYTF TGTGCCACCTTTGGGATGCAGGCTATCTCCTATGGCTACACCTTC